This TCR beta chain was sequenced during a study of blood T cell repertoires in COVID-19. The assay was immunoSEQ multiplex PCR, and TCRdb's table has in-frame clones only and misses some. Here the sample spans around 100,000 clones, approximately 87% being singletons. This clone was seen only a few times. The receptor comes from a human donor in a cohort sampled during active COVID-19. Sequencing was carried out using peripheral blood.

DNA of the CDR3: TGCGCCAGCAGCTTTAGCGGGGACCACACAGATACGCAGTATTTT. Protein: CASSFSGDHTDTQYF. The chain recombines TRBV5-1 with TRBJ2-3; TRBD2 aligns across 8 bases. The germline V gene has CDR1 SGHRS and CDR2 YFSETQ. The ends lost 2 bases at V and 2 bases at J; junction bases unmatched: 4. The CDR3 has 15 residues.